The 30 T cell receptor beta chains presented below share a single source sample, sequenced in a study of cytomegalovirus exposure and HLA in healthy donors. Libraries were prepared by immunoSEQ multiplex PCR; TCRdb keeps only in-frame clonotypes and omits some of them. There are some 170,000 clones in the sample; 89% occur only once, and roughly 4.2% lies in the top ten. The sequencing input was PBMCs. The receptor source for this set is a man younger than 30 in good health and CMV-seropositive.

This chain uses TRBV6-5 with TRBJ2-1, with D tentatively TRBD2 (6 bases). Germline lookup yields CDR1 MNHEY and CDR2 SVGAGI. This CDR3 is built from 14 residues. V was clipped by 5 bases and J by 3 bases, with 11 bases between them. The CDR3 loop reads CASSRRAFYNEQFF. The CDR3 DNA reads TGTGCCAGCAGTCGGAGGGCCTTCTACAATGAGCAGTTCTTC.

The CDR3 coding sequence is TGTGCCATCAGTCCTGGGACAGGGTTCCACACCTTC. It specifies CAISPGTGFHTF. The V and J genes are TRBV10-3 and TRBJ1-2; TRBD1 aligns across 9 bases. Per germline, CDR1 ENHRY and CDR2 SYGVKD. V dropped 5 bases and J dropped 12; count of bases not matched to a gene: 7. The CDR3 contains 12 residues.

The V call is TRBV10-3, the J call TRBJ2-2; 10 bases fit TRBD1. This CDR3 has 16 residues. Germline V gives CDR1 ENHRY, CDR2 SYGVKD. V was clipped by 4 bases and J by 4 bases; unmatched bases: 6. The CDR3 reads CAISGRQGAVTGELFF. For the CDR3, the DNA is TGTGCCATCAGTGGCCGACAGGGGGCGGTCACCGGGGAGCTGTTTTTT.

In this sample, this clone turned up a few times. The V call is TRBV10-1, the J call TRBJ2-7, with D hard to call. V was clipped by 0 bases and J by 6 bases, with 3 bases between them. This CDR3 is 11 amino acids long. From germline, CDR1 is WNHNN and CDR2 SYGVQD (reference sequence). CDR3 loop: CASSESREQYF. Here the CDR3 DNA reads TGCGCCAGCAGTGAGTCTCGCGAGCAGTACTTC.

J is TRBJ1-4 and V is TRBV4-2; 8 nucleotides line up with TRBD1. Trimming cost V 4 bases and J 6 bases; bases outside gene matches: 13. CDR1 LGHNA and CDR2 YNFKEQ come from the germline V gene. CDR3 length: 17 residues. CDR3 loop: CASSPAQGGGRDEKLFF. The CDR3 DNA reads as TGTGCCAGCAGCCCAGCACAGGGGGGGGGTAGGGATGAAAAACTGTTTTTT.

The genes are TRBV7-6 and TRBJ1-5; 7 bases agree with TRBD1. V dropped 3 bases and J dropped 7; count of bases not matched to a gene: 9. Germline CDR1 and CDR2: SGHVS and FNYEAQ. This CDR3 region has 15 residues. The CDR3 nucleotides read TGTGCCAGCAGCTTGGGACGGGCAGGGGGACAGCCCCAGCATTTT. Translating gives CASSLGRAGGQPQHF.

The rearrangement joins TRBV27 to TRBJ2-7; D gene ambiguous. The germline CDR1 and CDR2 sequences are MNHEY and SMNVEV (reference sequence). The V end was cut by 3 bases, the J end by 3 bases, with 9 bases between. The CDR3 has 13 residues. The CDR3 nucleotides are TGTGCCAGCAGTTTGGGTGAGGACTACGAGCAGTACTTC. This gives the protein CASSLGEDYEQYF.

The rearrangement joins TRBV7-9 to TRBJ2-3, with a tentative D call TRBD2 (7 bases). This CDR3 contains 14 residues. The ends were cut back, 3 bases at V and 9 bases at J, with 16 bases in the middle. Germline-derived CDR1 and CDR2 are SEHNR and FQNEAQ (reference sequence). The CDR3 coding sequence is TGTGCCAGCAGCTTCCAAAGGGGGAGGGGGACGCAGTATTTT. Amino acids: CASSFQRGRGTQYF. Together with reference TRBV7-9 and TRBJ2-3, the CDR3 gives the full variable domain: DTGVSQNPRHKITKRGQNVTFRCDPISEHNRLYWYRQTLGQGPEFLTYFQNEAQLEKSRLLSDRFSAERPKGSFSTLEIQRTEQGDSAMYLCASSFQRGRGTQYFGPGTRLTVL.

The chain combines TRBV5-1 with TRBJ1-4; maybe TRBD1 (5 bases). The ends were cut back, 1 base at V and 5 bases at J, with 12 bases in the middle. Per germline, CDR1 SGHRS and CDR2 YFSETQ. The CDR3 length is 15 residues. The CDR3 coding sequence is TGCGCCAGCAGCTTGACGGGGGAGATAAATGAAAAACTGTTTTTT. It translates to CASSLTGEINEKLFF.

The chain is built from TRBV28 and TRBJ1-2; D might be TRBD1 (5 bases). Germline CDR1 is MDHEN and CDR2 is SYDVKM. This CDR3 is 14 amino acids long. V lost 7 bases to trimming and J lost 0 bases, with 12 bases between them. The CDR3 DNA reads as TGTGCCAGCAATGGGGAACAGGCTAACTATGGCTACACCTTC. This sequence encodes CASNGEQANYGYTF.

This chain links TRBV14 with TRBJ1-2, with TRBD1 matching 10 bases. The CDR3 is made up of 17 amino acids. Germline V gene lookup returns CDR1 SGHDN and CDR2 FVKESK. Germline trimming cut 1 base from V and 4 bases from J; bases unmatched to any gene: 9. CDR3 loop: CASSQGLDRGRIYGYTF. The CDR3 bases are TGTGCCAGCAGCCAAGGCTTAGACAGGGGGCGAATCTATGGCTACACCTTC. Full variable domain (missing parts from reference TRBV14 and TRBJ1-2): EAGVTQFPSHSVIEKGQTVTLRCDPISGHDNLYWYRRVMGKEIKFLLHFVKESKQDESGMPNNRFLAERTGGTYSTLKVQPAELEDSGVYFCASSQGLDRGRIYGYTFGSGTRLTVV.

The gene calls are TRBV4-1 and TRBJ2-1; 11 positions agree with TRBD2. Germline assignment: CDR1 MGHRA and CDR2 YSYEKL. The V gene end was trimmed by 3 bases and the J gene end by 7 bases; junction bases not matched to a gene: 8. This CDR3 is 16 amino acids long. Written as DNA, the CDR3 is TGCGCCAGCAGCCACTTAGCGGGAGGGCCGGGAAATGAGCAGTTCTTC. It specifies CASSHLAGGPGNEQFF.

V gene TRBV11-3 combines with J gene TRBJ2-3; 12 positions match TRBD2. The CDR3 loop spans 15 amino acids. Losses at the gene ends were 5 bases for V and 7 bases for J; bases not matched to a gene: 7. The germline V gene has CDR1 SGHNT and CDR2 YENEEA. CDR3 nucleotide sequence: TGTGCCAGCAGCCAGACTAGCGGGAGAGAATATACGCAGTATTTT. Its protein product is CASSQTSGREYTQYF. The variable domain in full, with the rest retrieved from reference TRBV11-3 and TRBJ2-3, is EAGVVQSPRYKIIEKKQPVAFWCNPISGHNTLYWYLQNLGQGPELLIRYENEEAVDDSQLPKDRFSAERLKGVDSTLKIQPAELGDSAVYLCASSQTSGREYTQYFGPGTRLTVL.

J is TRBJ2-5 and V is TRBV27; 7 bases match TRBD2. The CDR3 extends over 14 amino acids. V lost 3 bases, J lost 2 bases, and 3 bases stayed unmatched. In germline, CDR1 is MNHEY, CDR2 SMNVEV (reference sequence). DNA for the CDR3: TGTGCCAGCAGTTTTCTCGGGGGGCAAGAGACCCAGTACTTC. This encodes CASSFLGGQETQYF.

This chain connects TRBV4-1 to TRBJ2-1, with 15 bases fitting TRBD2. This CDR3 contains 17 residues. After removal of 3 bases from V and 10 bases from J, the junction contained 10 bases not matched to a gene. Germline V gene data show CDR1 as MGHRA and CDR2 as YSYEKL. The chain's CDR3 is CASSQGLAGGPGKEQFF. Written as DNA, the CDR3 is TGCGCCAGCAGCCAGGGACTAGCGGGAGGACCTGGCAAGGAGCAGTTCTTC.

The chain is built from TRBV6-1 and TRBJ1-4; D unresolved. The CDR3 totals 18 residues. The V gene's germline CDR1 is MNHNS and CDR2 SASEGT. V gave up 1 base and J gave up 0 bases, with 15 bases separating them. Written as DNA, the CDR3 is TGTGCCAGCAGTGAAGTGGTCAGCGGGTTTGCAACTAATGAAAAACTGTTTTTT. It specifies CASSEVVSGFATNEKLFF.

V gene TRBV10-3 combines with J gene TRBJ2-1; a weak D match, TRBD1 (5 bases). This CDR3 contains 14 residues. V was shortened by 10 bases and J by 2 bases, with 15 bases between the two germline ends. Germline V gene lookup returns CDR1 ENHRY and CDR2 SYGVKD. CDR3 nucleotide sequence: TGTGCCACACAAGACATAGGGGCCTACAATGAGCAGTTCTTC. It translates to CATQDIGAYNEQFF.

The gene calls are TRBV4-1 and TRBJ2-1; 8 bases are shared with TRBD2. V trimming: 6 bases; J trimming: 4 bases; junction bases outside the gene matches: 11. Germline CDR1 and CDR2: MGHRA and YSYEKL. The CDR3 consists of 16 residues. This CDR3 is CASSPAGTRLYNEQFF. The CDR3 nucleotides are TGCGCCAGCAGTCCAGCCGGGACTAGACTATACAATGAGCAGTTCTTC.

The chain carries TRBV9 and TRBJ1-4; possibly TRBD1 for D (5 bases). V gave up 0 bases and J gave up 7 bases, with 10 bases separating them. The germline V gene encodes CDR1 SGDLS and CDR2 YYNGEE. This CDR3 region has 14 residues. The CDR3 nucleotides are TGTGCCAGCAGCGTAGGGCAGGGTAGTGAAAAACTGTTTTTT. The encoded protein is CASSVGQGSEKLFF. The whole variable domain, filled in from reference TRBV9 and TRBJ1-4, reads DSGVTQTPKHLITATGQRVTLRCSPRSGDLSVYWYQQSLDQGLQFLIQYYNGEERAKGNILERFSAQQFPDLHSELNLSSLELGDSALYFCASSVGQGSEKLFFGSGTQLSVL.

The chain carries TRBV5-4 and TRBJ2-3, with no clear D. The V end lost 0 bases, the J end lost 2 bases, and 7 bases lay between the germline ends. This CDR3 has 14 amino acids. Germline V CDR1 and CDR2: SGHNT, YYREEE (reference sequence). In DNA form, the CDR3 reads TGTGCCAGCAGCTTGGTGGCAGACACAGATACGCAGTATTTT. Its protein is CASSLVADTDTQYF.

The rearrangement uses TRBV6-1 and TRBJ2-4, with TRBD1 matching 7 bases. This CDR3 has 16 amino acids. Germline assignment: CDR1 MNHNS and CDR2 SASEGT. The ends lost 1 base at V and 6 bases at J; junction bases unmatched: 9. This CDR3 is CASSEGLGGLGNIQYF. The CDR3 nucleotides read TGTGCCAGCAGTGAAGGTTTAGGGGGCTTGGGAAACATTCAGTACTTC.

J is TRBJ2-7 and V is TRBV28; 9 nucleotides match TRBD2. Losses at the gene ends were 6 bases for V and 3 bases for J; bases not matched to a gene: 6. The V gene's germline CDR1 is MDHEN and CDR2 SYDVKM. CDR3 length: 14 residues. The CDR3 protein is CASRNSGSNYEQYF. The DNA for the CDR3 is TGTGCCAGCAGAAATAGCGGGAGTAACTACGAGCAGTACTTC.

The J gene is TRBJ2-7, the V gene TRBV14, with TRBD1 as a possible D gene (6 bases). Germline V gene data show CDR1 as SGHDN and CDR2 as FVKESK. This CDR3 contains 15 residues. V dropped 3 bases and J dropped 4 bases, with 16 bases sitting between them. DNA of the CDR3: TGTGCCAGCAGCCATACAGGGTTCGAGAATTACGAGCAGTACTTC. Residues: CASSHTGFENYEQYF.

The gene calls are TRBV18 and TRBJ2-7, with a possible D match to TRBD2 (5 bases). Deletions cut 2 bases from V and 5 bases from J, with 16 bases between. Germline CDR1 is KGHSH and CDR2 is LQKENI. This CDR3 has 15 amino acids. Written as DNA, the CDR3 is TGTGCCAGCTCACCAGGGGTTTCTAGCACAAACGAGCAGTACTTC. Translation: CASSPGVSSTNEQYF.

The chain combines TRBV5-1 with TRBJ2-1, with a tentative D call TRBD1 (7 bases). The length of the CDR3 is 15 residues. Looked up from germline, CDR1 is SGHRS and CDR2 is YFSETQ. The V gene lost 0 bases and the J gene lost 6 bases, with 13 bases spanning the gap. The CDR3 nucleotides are TGCGCCAGCAGCTTGGAAGAGCAGGGGGGCAATGAGCAGTTCTTC. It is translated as CASSLEEQGGNEQFF.

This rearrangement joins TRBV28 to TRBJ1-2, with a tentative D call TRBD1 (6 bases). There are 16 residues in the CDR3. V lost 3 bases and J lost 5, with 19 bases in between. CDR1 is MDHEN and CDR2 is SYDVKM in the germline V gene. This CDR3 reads CASSLTGGSVGYGYTF. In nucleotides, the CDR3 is TGTGCCAGCAGTTTGACTGGGGGCTCGGTTGGATATGGCTACACCTTC.

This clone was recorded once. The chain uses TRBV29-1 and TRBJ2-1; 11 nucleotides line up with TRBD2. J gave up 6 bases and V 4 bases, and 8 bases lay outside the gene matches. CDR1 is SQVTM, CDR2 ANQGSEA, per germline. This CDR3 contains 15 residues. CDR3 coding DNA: TGCAGCGTTGTACGGCCTAGCGGGAGGACCAATGAGCAGTTCTTC. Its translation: CSVVRPSGRTNEQFF.

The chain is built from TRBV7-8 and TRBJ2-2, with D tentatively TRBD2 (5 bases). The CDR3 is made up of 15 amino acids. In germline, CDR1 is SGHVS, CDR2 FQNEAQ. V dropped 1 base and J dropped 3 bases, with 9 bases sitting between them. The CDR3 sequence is CASSLGTEYTGELFF. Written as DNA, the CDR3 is TGTGCCAGCAGCTTAGGGACTGAATACACCGGGGAGCTGTTTTTT.

The CDR3 sequence is CASSESYTF. CDR3 nucleotide sequence: TGTGCCAGCAGCGAGAGCTACACCTTC. V usage is TRBV7-9 and J usage is TRBJ1-2; no reliable D call. Germline loops: CDR1 SEHNR, CDR2 FQNEAQ (reference sequence). CDR3 size: 9 residues. Trimming took 5 bases from V and 9 from J, leaving 4 bases between them.

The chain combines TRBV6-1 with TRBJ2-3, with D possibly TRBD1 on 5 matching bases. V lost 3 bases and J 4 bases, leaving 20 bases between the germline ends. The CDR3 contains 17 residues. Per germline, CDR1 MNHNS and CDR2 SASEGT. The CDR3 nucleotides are TGTGCCAGCAGTGAGCCGCCGTTTCCTCTAGGGGCAGATACGCAGTATTTT. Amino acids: CASSEPPFPLGADTQYF.